Following are 28 T cell receptor beta chains from one sample sequenced in a study of beta chain features in type 1 diabetes. Expressed TCRB transcripts were sequenced because the entire RNA isolate underwent reverse transcription. The table came from immunoSEQ multiplex PCR; TCRdb's copy has only in-frame clones and leaves some out. This sample has 350,000 to 400,000 clones, with around 13% found just once. General study findings and limits: Across all four CD4+ subsets, people with type 1 diabetes showed modestly shorter TCRB CDR3s.

These receptors lack a known antigen. The specimen sequenced was naive CD4+ T cells from blood. The receptors here all came from a woman under 30 with type 1 diabetes.

J is TRBJ2-7 and V is TRBV21-1; the D segment call TRBD2 is taken from the table without a DNA check. TRBV21-1 is a pseudogene locus. The CDR3 consists of 16 residues. Here the CDR3 DNA reads TGTGCCAGCAGCGTTTGGTGTCGGGGAAACTCCTACGAGCAGTACTTC. It codes for CASSVWCRGNSYEQYF.

This chain links TRBV4-3 with TRBJ1-3; 9 nucleotides match TRBD1. This CDR3 comprises 17 residues. Germline V CDR1 and CDR2: LGHNA, YSLEER. After removal of 0 bases from V and 0 bases from J, the junction contained 3 bases not matched to a gene. This chain's CDR3 is CASSQEWTGASGNTIYF. The CDR3, as DNA: TGCGCCAGCAGCCAAGAGTGGACAGGGGCCTCTGGAAACACCATATATTTT.

The table lists this clone with a few counts. The rearrangement uses TRBV19 and TRBJ2-5; D is perhaps TRBD2 (6 bases). V gave up 5 bases and J gave up 2 bases, with 15 bases separating them. The CDR3 loop spans 15 amino acids. Per the germline V gene, CDR1 is LNHDA and CDR2 is SQIVND (reference sequence). CDR3 sequence (DNA): TGTGCCAGTAGTTCCAGTGATGGGGGGCAAGAGACCCAGTACTTC. It encodes CASSSSDGGQETQYF.

V gene TRBV9 combines with J gene TRBJ2-3, with D possibly being TRBD2 (6 bases). The CDR3 is 15 amino acids. The germline V gene has CDR1 SGDLS and CDR2 YYNGEE. Deletions cut 2 bases from V and 1 base from J, with 11 bases between. The CDR3 loop reads CASSVASDRTDTQYF. CDR3 bases: TGTGCCAGCAGCGTGGCTAGCGACCGCACAGATACGCAGTATTTT.

This clone was detected only a few times. V gene TRBV7-2 combines with J gene TRBJ2-1, with 15 bases that match TRBD2. The CDR3 spans 15 residues. Trimming removed 6 bases from V and 7 bases from J; junction bases left unmatched: 4. Germline-derived CDR1 and CDR2 are SGHTA and FQGNSA. The CDR3 loop reads CASRLGTSGRNEQFF. The CDR3, as DNA: TGTGCCAGCAGACTCGGGACTAGCGGGAGGAATGAGCAGTTCTTC.

This clone was counted a few times. The chain is built from TRBV9 and TRBJ1-4; 8 bases map to TRBD1. The length of the CDR3 is 15 residues. V lost 3 bases and J lost 6; bases outside the gene matches: 7. Looked up from germline, CDR1 is SGDLS and CDR2 is YYNGEE. The CDR3, as DNA: TGTGCCAGCAGCGAGACAGGGGAACGTGATGAAAAACTGTTTTTT. Its translation: CASSETGERDEKLFF.

J is TRBJ1-5 and V is TRBV7-2; 10 bases map to TRBD1. This CDR3 comprises 14 residues. The germline V gene has CDR1 SGHTA and CDR2 FQGNSA. Trimming removed 4 bases from V and 5 bases from J; junction bases left unmatched: 2. The CDR3 bases are TGTGCCAGCAGCTCGGACAGGGGGTATCAGCCCCAGCATTTT. This codes for CASSSDRGYQPQHF. Full variable domain (remainder filled in from reference TRBV7-2 and TRBJ1-5): GAGVSQSPSNKVTEKGKDVELRCDPISGHTALYWYRQSLGQGLEFLIYFQGNSAPDKSGLPSDRFSAERTGGSVSTLTIQRTQQEDSAVYLCASSSDRGYQPQHFGDGTRLSIL.

Concerning this clone: At the DNA level, this CDR3 is encoded by other sequences in the same sample as well. V and J are TRBV18 and TRBJ2-5; no definite D call. The CDR3 length is 13 residues. The germline CDR1 and CDR2 sequences are KGHSH and LQKENI. The V end lost 0 bases, the J end lost 2 bases, and 4 bases lay between the germline ends. Here the CDR3 DNA reads TGTGCCAGCTCACCACCGAGTCAAGAGACCCAGTACTTC. It codes for CASSPPSQETQYF.

This rearrangement joins TRBV27 to TRBJ2-7; 9 bases match TRBD1. J lost 2 bases, V lost 5 bases, and 7 bases had no gene match. Germline V gene data show CDR1 as MNHEY and CDR2 as SMNVEV (reference sequence). The CDR3 extends over 15 amino acids. As DNA, the CDR3 is TGTGCCAGCAGTGCGACTGGACAGGGGACCTACGAGCAGTACTTC. It specifies CASSATGQGTYEQYF.

V and J are TRBV4-2 and TRBJ1-1, with TRBD1 as a possible D gene (5 bases). V was clipped by 1 base and J by 1 base, with 10 bases between them. Germline V gives CDR1 LGHNA, CDR2 YNFKEQ. The CDR3 spans 15 residues. CDR3 coding DNA: TGTGCCAGCAGCCAAGCGTCCCAGGGGAACACTGAAGCTTTCTTT. As protein: CASSQASQGNTEAFF.

The sample holds a few counts of this clone. V is TRBV7-2 and J is TRBJ2-7, with D possibly being TRBD1 (6 bases). Germline V gene data show CDR1 as SGHTA and CDR2 as FQGNSA. The V and J ends lost 4 bases and 4 bases respectively, with 20 bases between them. The CDR3 spans 16 residues. DNA of the CDR3: TGTGCCAGCAGCTATGACAGGCCTCAAATTACTTACGAGCAGTACTTC. Translated: CASSYDRPQITYEQYF.

V is TRBV29-1 and J is TRBJ1-2, with D unresolved. Per germline, CDR1 SQVTM and CDR2 ANQGSEA. CDR3 length: 11 residues. The V and J ends lost 5 bases and 6 bases respectively, with 10 bases between them. The CDR3 bases are TGCAGCGTTCTGGCCCCCGATGGCTACACCTTC. This translates into CSVLAPDGYTF.

The J gene is TRBJ1-1, the V gene TRBV4-3, with D unclear. Germline assignment: CDR1 LGHNA and CDR2 YSLEER. The CDR3 runs 11 residues. Trimming cost V 2 bases and J 7 bases, with 5 bases left between them. The CDR3, as DNA: TGCGCCAGCAGCCAACAGAATGAAGCTTTCTTT. This translates into CASSQQNEAFF.

This clone was recorded a few times. The chain carries TRBV6-5 and TRBJ1-2; 8 nucleotides line up with TRBD1. V dropped 5 bases and J dropped 3; count of bases not matched to a gene: 2. CDR1 MNHEY and CDR2 SVGAGI come from the germline V gene. The CDR3 extends over 13 amino acids. CDR3 amino acids: CASSKQGDYGYTF. The CDR3 coding sequence is TGTGCCAGCAGTAAACAGGGGGACTATGGCTACACCTTC.

This clone has more than one count but fewer than ten. The chain carries TRBV18 and TRBJ2-5; 8 positions match TRBD1. Trimming at V came to 3 bases and at J to 3 bases, leaving 3 bases not matched to a gene. The CDR3 runs 14 residues. The germline CDR1 and CDR2 sequences are KGHSH and LQKENI. The CDR3 is CASSPRQGKETQYF. CDR3 nucleotide sequence: TGTGCCAGCTCACCGAGACAGGGGAAAGAGACCCAGTACTTC.

This clone has only a few counts. The J gene is TRBJ2-1, the V gene TRBV4-3, with 9 bases aligning to TRBD2. CDR3 length: 16 amino acids. V shed 0 bases and J 7 bases; nucleotides not matched to a gene: 7. Germline values: CDR1 LGHNA, CDR2 YSLEER. The CDR3: CASSQDGSGRFNEQFF. CDR3 DNA: TGCGCCAGCAGCCAAGATGGCAGCGGGAGGTTTAATGAGCAGTTCTTC.

For this clone: The sample carries other DNA sequences with the same CDR3. V gene TRBV7-2 combines with J gene TRBJ1-5; possibly TRBD1 for D (6 bases). In germline, CDR1 is SGHTA, CDR2 FQGNSA. Trimming removed 2 bases at V and 4 bases at J, with 9 bases between. CDR3 size: 14 residues. CDR3 in amino acids: CASSLRQGNQPQHF. The CDR3 nucleotides read TGTGCCAGCAGCTTACGGCAGGGGAATCAGCCCCAGCATTTT.

This clone was seen more than once but under ten times. The gene calls are TRBV30 and TRBJ1-2; 10 positions match TRBD1. There are 11 residues in the CDR3. Germline V CDR1 and CDR2: GTSNPN, SVGIG (reference sequence). Trimming cost V 8 bases and J 5 bases; bases outside gene matches: 2. The CDR3 nucleotides read TGTGCCGAGGACAGGGGGTATGGCTACACCTTC. Protein product: CAEDRGYGYTF.

V and J are TRBV28 and TRBJ2-3, with D perhaps TRBD2 (6 bases). The V end lost 1 base, the J end lost 15 bases, and 14 bases lay between the germline ends. CDR1 is MDHEN and CDR2 is SYDVKM in the germline V gene. The CDR3 is made up of 12 amino acids. This CDR3 is CASSLLRGGGYF. CDR3 in DNA: TGTGCCAGCAGTTTATTGCGGGGAGGTGGTTATTTT.

DNA for the CDR3: TGCGCCAGCAGCCTAAGGGGTGACGGGGGATACACAGATACGCAGTATTTT. It is translated as CASSLRGDGGYTDTQYF. This sequence joins TRBV4-3 and TRBJ2-3, with D possibly TRBD2 on 6 matching bases. The V end was cut by 4 bases, the J end by 2 bases, with 19 bases between. CDR3 size: 17 residues. CDR1 LGHNA and CDR2 YSLEER come from the germline V gene.

This clone was counted only a few times. The genes are TRBV30 and TRBJ2-7; D is uncertain. Trimming shortened V by 2 bases and J by 0 bases, and 8 bases separated the two germline ends. Germline V lookup: CDR1 GTSNPN, CDR2 SVGIG (reference sequence). This CDR3 is 13 amino acids long. As DNA, the CDR3 is TGTGCCTGGAGTATGGCGGCCTCCTACGAGCAGTACTTC. This encodes CAWSMAASYEQYF.

V usage is TRBV4-3 and J usage is TRBJ1-3; D gene unclear. CDR3 size: 15 residues. The V end lost 0 bases, the J end lost 3 bases, and 9 bases lay between the germline ends. The germline gives CDR1 LGHNA, CDR2 YSLEER. CDR3 amino acids: CASSQDRVIGNTIYF. Here the CDR3 DNA reads TGCGCCAGCAGCCAAGATAGAGTCATTGGAAACACCATATATTTT.

There are a few counts of this clone. The V and J genes are TRBV27 and TRBJ1-2, with TRBD1 as a possible D gene (6 bases). CDR1 is MNHEY and CDR2 is SMNVEV in the germline V gene (reference sequence). CDR3 length equals 13 residues. With 8 bases removed from V and 8 bases from J, the gap between germline ends came to 18 bases. Here the CDR3 reads CASSPDSVRGYTF. CDR3 nucleotide sequence: TGTGCCAGCTCCCCGGACAGTGTGCGGGGCTACACCTTC.

The chain joins TRBV29-1 to TRBJ2-7; 9 bases are a match to TRBD2. V trimming: 4 bases; J trimming: 5 bases; junction bases outside the gene matches: 3. The V gene's germline CDR1 is SQVTM and CDR2 ANQGSEA. CDR3 length equals 12 residues. This chain's CDR3 is CSVGRTSDEQYF. The CDR3 bases are TGCAGCGTTGGAAGGACTAGCGACGAGCAGTACTTC.

There are a few counts of this clone. The chain combines TRBV5-1 with TRBJ1-1, with D possibly TRBD1 on 5 matching bases. V dropped 0 bases and J dropped 1 base, with 13 bases sitting between them. The CDR3 consists of 16 residues. Looked up from germline, CDR1 is SGHRS and CDR2 is YFSETQ. The CDR3 nucleotides are TGCGCCAGCAGCTTGGATGGGGGAGGCACGAACACTGAAGCTTTCTTT. Its protein is CASSLDGGGTNTEAFF.

The chain carries TRBV5-1 and TRBJ1-1; D ambiguous. The CDR3 has 14 residues. CDR1 SGHRS and CDR2 YFSETQ come from the germline V gene. V dropped 3 bases and J dropped 0 bases, with 9 bases sitting between them. CDR3 DNA: TGCGCCAGCAGCTCCATAAACATGAACACTGAAGCTTTCTTT. It codes for CASSSINMNTEAFF.

CDR3 residues: CASSQDPGLAGTDTQYF. The CDR3 coding sequence is TGTGCCAGCAGCCAAGATCCGGGACTAGCGGGCACAGATACGCAGTATTTT. This chain links TRBV14 with TRBJ2-3, with TRBD2 matching over 11 bases. J was trimmed by 1 base and V by 0 bases; bases with no gene match: 3. The CDR3 extends over 17 amino acids. Germline lookup yields CDR1 SGHDN and CDR2 FVKESK.

The genes are TRBV7-2 and TRBJ2-7, with D possibly matching TRBD1 (6 bases). V was cut by 6 bases and J by 5 bases, with 17 bases left in between. Germline lookup yields CDR1 SGHTA and CDR2 FQGNSA. The CDR3 has 14 residues. This CDR3 reads CASRSPGAGDEQYF. CDR3 in DNA: TGTGCCAGCAGATCCCCAGGGGCCGGTGACGAGCAGTACTTC.